This T cell receptor beta chain stems from a study of blood T cell repertoires in COVID-19. Produced via immunoSEQ multiplex PCR; TCRdb's table is partial and in-frame only. Of 240,000 or so clones in the sample, more than 80% were seen once. The CDR3 is 16 amino acids. Germline assignment: CDR1 WNHNN and CDR2 SYGVQD (reference sequence). J gave up 7 bases and V 0 bases, and 7 bases lay outside the gene matches. What was sequenced was peripheral blood. The rearrangement joins TRBV10-1 to TRBJ2-1, with TRBD2 matching 9 bases. The receptor's source is a woman aged 80 or older with COVID-19, enrolled during active disease. Here the CDR3 reads CASSESRLAGQNEQFF. Here the CDR3 DNA reads TGCGCCAGCAGTGAGTCGAGGCTAGCGGGGCAGAATGAGCAGTTCTTC.